A single T cell receptor (beta chain) is shown here with its context. Its antigen remains unknown. The protocol was immunoSEQ multiplex PCR, while the TCRdb copy is restricted to in-frame clones and leaves out a portion. Of some 88,000 clones detected, approximately 90% appear once; the ten largest clones hold 5% to 5.5%. The sample is drawn from a study of T cell responses to AZD1222 COVID-19 vaccine. The germline gives CDR1 SGHVS, CDR2 FQNEAQ. V trimming: 5 bases; J trimming: 9 bases; junction bases outside the gene matches: 6. This CDR3 spans 12 amino acids. Some second doses came at about 4 weeks and others at about 12 weeks; these were pooled. General observations from the study: In a largely white British group with more females than males, clonal diversity was possibly underestimated. Just five or six AZD1222 recipients were seropositive at baseline.

This receptor was obtained from an adult who received the AZD1222 COVID-19 vaccine. Sequenced here: peripheral blood, sampled 28 days after the second AZD1222 dose. This sequence joins TRBV7-8 and TRBJ2-5, with 7 bases that match TRBD2. The CDR3 DNA is TGTGCCAGCAGCCCTAGCGGTACGGCCCAGTACTTC. Encoded protein: CASSPSGTAQYF.